The 29 T cell receptor beta chains given below trace back to one sample, sequenced in a study of shared clonotypes between healthy human individuals. Assay used: immunoSEQ multiplex PCR; TCRdb lists only in-frame clones, some missing. The table includes just over 2,000,000 clones, 85% to 95% detected once. Material: naive CD4+ T cells sorted from blood. Subset given: CD45RA+ positively selected. The source is a man aged 18 to 29 in good health.

The rearrangement joins TRBV6-5 to TRBJ2-5; the D gene is possibly TRBD1 (6 bases). The germline V and J ends were trimmed by 5 bases and 2 bases, with 15 bases remaining between them. This CDR3 region has 15 residues. Germline CDR1 is MNHEY and CDR2 is SVGAGI. For the CDR3, the DNA is TGTGCCAGCAGTCTACTGGGGGCACAACAAGAGACCCAGTACTTC. Translating it yields CASSLLGAQQETQYF.

The chain recombines TRBV19 with TRBJ1-5; D possibly corresponds to TRBD1 (6 bases). The length of the CDR3 is 14 residues. The V and J ends lost 3 bases and 9 bases respectively, with 15 bases between them. Germline V gives CDR1 LNHDA, CDR2 SQIVND (reference sequence). CDR3 protein: CASSMGQGLSPQHF. The CDR3 DNA reads TGTGCCAGTAGTATGGGGCAGGGGCTATCGCCCCAGCATTTT. Looking up the rest from reference TRBV19 and TRBJ1-5 gives the full variable domain: DGGITQSPKYLFRKEGQNVTLSCEQNLNHDAMYWYRQDPGQGLRLIYYSQIVNDFQKGDIAEGYSVSREKKESFPLTVTSAQKNPTAFYLCASSMGQGLSPQHFGDGTRLSIL.

The chain is built from TRBV6-6 and TRBJ2-3; D is ambiguous. This CDR3 comprises 12 residues. Trimming pared 4 bases from V and 8 bases from J, leaving 10 bases between. Germline V lookup: CDR1 MNHNY, CDR2 SVGAGI (reference sequence). The CDR3 is CASSFRPGTQYF. The DNA for the CDR3 is TGTGCCAGCAGTTTCCGACCTGGTACGCAGTATTTT.

This chain links TRBV6-6 with TRBJ1-3; D possibly corresponds to TRBD1 (6 bases). The V end was cut by 0 bases, the J end by 2 bases, with 11 bases between. Germline CDR1 and CDR2: MNHNY and SVGAGI (reference sequence). The CDR3 totals 16 residues. CDR3 DNA sequence: TGTGCCAGCAGTTACTCGACCGGGGGCGCTGGAAACACCATATATTTT. Its translation: CASSYSTGGAGNTIYF.

The chain links TRBV5-1 to TRBJ2-5; D ambiguous. The CDR3 is made up of 13 amino acids. Looked up from germline, CDR1 is SGHRS and CDR2 is YFSETQ. The germline V and J ends were trimmed by 4 bases and 4 bases, with 11 bases remaining between them. The CDR3 DNA sequence: TGCGCCAGCAGCCAACCTCACGGAGAGACCCAGTACTTC. The encoded protein is CASSQPHGETQYF.

The chain has TRBV28 and TRBJ1-6; 7 nucleotides align to TRBD1. V was clipped by 10 bases and J by 10 bases; unmatched bases: 10. The CDR3 consists of 13 residues. Germline V gene data show CDR1 as MDHEN and CDR2 as SYDVKM. DNA of the CDR3: TGTGCCACCCGACCAGGGGGAAACTCACCCCTCCACTTT. This encodes CATRPGGNSPLHF.

The rearrangement links TRBV30 to TRBJ2-3, with D unclear. V shed 0 bases and J shed 2 bases, with 9 bases lying between them. Looked up from germline, CDR1 is GTSNPN and CDR2 is SVGIG (reference sequence). The CDR3 contains 14 residues. Here the CDR3 DNA reads TGTGCCTGGAGTGTGAAAGGTATCACAGATACGCAGTATTTT. Its protein is CAWSVKGITDTQYF.

The chain recombines TRBV4-1 with TRBJ1-2, with D possibly TRBD1 on 6 matching bases. The germline V gene encodes CDR1 MGHRA and CDR2 YSYEKL. Trimming left V 1 base short and J 7 bases short, with 10 bases between. The CDR3 contains 13 residues. The CDR3 is CASSQGTASGYTF. The CDR3, as DNA: TGCGCCAGCAGCCAAGGGACAGCGAGTGGCTACACCTTC.

This clone was seen a single time. This chain links TRBV29-1 with TRBJ2-7; D is tentatively TRBD1 or TRBD2 (5 bases each). The V end lost 6 bases, the J end lost 3 bases, and 18 bases lay between the germline ends. This CDR3 comprises 14 residues. Germline CDR1 is SQVTM and CDR2 is ANQGSEA. For the CDR3, the DNA is TGCAGCGTCCCAACCCGGGACGGAGTCTACGAGCAGTACTTC. Amino acids: CSVPTRDGVYEQYF.

This chain joins TRBV14 and TRBJ2-7, with D perhaps TRBD1 (6 bases). Germline assignment: CDR1 SGHDN and CDR2 FVKESK. The CDR3 sequence is 14 residues long. Trimming cost V 4 bases and J 3 bases, with 13 bases left between them. The DNA for the CDR3 is TGTGCCAGCAGCCCCCTGGACAGATTCTACGAGCAGTACTTC. As protein: CASSPLDRFYEQYF.

The V and J genes are TRBV28 and TRBJ1-1; D ambiguous. The CDR3 length is 13 residues. Germline CDR1 and CDR2: MDHEN and SYDVKM. V lost 4 bases, J lost 4 bases, and 10 bases lay in between. Here the CDR3 DNA reads TGTGCCAGCAGTTCTCGGTGGGTCACTGAAGCTTTCTTT. Its protein is CASSSRWVTEAFF. The full variable domain, in which reference TRBV28 and TRBJ1-1 provide the parts outside the CDR3, is DVKVTQSSRYLVKRTGEKVFLECVQDMDHENMFWYRQDPGLGLRLIYFSYDVKMKEKGDIPEGYSVSREKKERFSLILESASTNQTSMYLCASSSRWVTEAFFGQGTRLTVV.

The V call is TRBV28, the J call TRBJ2-1; 9 nucleotides agree with TRBD1. V shed 6 bases, J shed 8 bases, and the junction held 5 bases outside the gene matches. This CDR3 is built from 13 residues. The V gene's germline CDR1 is MDHEN and CDR2 SYDVKM. CDR3: CASSSTGGDEQFF. For the CDR3, the DNA is TGTGCCAGCAGCTCTACAGGGGGCGATGAGCAGTTCTTC.

This chain uses TRBV5-8 with TRBJ2-2; unclear D gene. The CDR3 has 14 residues. V was clipped by 0 bases and J by 6 bases, with 9 bases between them. Germline assignment: CDR1 SGHTS and CDR2 YDEGEE. CDR3 protein: CASSLGRRAGELFF. The CDR3, as DNA: TGTGCCAGCAGCTTGGGTAGAAGGGCCGGGGAGCTGTTTTTT.

The chain recombines TRBV7-2 with TRBJ2-5; 12 bases line up with TRBD1. Germline V gene data show CDR1 as SGHTA and CDR2 as FQGNSA. V trimming: 5 bases; J trimming: 5 bases; junction bases outside the gene matches: 6. There are 15 residues in the CDR3. CDR3 residues: CASSGGTGGWETQYF. The CDR3 DNA is TGTGCCAGCAGCGGCGGGACAGGGGGCTGGGAGACCCAGTACTTC.

The CDR3 DNA reads TGTGCCACCGGGACTAGCGGGAACTACGAGCAGTACTTC. This codes for CATGTSGNYEQYF. The chain uses TRBV6-6 and TRBJ2-7, with 13 bases identical to TRBD2. CDR3 length equals 13 residues. V shed 10 bases, J shed 3 bases, and the junction held 3 bases outside the gene matches. CDR1 is MNHNY, CDR2 SVGAGI, per germline (reference sequence).

CDR3 in DNA: TGTGCCAGCAGGCGGGACGGCACAGATACGCAGTATTTT. This gives the protein CASRRDGTDTQYF. V usage is TRBV7-6 and J usage is TRBJ2-3; perhaps TRBD2 as D (6 bases). The germline V gene has CDR1 SGHVS and CDR2 FNYEAQ. The CDR3 contains 13 residues. Trimming pared 6 bases from V and 1 base from J, leaving 8 bases between.

This clone was observed once. The identical CDR3 is also encoded by other nucleotide sequences in the sample. The rearrangement uses TRBV4-1 and TRBJ2-1; the match to TRBD2 covers 9 bases. This CDR3 comprises 16 residues. Germline V gives CDR1 MGHRA, CDR2 YSYEKL. V lost 1 base, J lost 2 bases, and 3 bases stayed unmatched. CDR3 sequence: CASSQGPSGTYNEQFF. The CDR3 nucleotides read TGCGCCAGCAGCCAAGGGCCTAGCGGGACCTACAATGAGCAGTTCTTC.

This chain connects TRBV28 to TRBJ1-6, with unresolved D. This CDR3 has 19 residues. V was shortened by 3 bases and J by 0 bases, with 18 bases between the two germline ends. Germline CDR1 MDHEN, CDR2 SYDVKM. CDR3 in DNA: TGTGCCAGCAGTTTTTTGGGAGGCCCGATCAGCTCCTATAATTCACCCCTCCACTTT. Translating gives CASSFLGGPISSYNSPLHF.

V and J are TRBV10-1 and TRBJ2-3, with D perhaps TRBD1 (5 bases). Germline CDR1 reads WNHNN; CDR2 reads SYGVQD (reference sequence). The CDR3 totals 13 residues. With 4 bases removed from V and 6 bases from J, the gap between germline ends came to 11 bases. The CDR3 DNA reads as TGCGCCAGCAGTGGCCGACAGACCGATACGCAGTATTTT. Protein: CASSGRQTDTQYF.

The J gene is TRBJ1-2, the V gene TRBV2; 7 bases align to TRBD1. The CDR3 extends over 12 amino acids. V gave up 9 bases and J gave up 5 bases; unmatched junction bases: 6. Germline CDR1 is SNHLY and CDR2 is FYNNEI. In DNA form, the CDR3 reads TGTGCCAGTGGACAGGAGAGGTATGGCTACACCTTC. It specifies CASGQERYGYTF.

The rearrangement joins TRBV4-1 to TRBJ1-5; D gene ambiguous. CDR1 and CDR2 from the germline V gene are MGHRA and YSYEKL. CDR3 length: 15 amino acids. Trimming shortened V by 0 bases and J by 4 bases, and 10 bases separated the two germline ends. The CDR3 is CASSQEVGWNQPQHF. In DNA, the CDR3 is TGCGCCAGCAGCCAAGAGGTAGGGTGGAATCAGCCCCAGCATTTT.

The genes are TRBV28 and TRBJ2-1; TRBD2 matches 12 bases. CDR1 is MDHEN and CDR2 is SYDVKM in the germline V gene. V shed 7 bases and J 4 bases; nucleotides not matched to a gene: 17. This CDR3 comprises 19 residues. The CDR3 DNA is TGTGCCAGCACCCAGGGTTGGCTAGCGGGGGGGCCGTTGTACAATGAGCAGTTCTTC. Its translation: CASTQGWLAGGPLYNEQFF.

The chain carries TRBV4-3 and TRBJ2-7, with 7 bases that match TRBD2. The CDR3 is 18 residues long. The V gene's germline CDR1 is LGHNA and CDR2 YSLEER. With 2 bases clipped from V and 5 bases from J, the junction kept 18 bases outside the gene matches. The CDR3 region is CASSQTPPASGLFHEQYF. CDR3 in DNA: TGCGCCAGCAGCCAAACGCCCCCCGCTAGCGGCCTCTTCCACGAGCAGTACTTC.

The rearrangement joins TRBV5-4 to TRBJ2-2; the D gene is possibly TRBD1 (5 bases). V gave up 1 base and J gave up 4 bases, with 11 bases separating them. This CDR3 comprises 15 residues. Germline assignment: CDR1 SGHNT and CDR2 YYREEE (reference sequence). This CDR3 is CASSLTQGGTGELFF. CDR3 nucleotides: TGTGCCAGCAGCTTGACTCAGGGTGGCACCGGGGAGCTGTTTTTT.

In the case of this clone: With a much larger clone just one base away, this may be a read error. The rearrangement uses TRBV29-1 and TRBJ1-5; 9 nucleotides align to TRBD1. This CDR3 is 12 amino acids long. CDR1 and CDR2 from the germline V gene are SQVTM and ANQGSEA. The CDR3 DNA reads TGCGGCGTTGGGACAGGGAATCAGCCCCAGCATTTT. This translates into CGVGTGNQPQHF.

The genes are TRBV6-5 and TRBJ2-5; a weak D match, TRBD1 (5 bases). Germline CDR1 reads MNHEY; CDR2 reads SVGAGI. The CDR3 runs 16 residues. Trimming left V 2 bases short and J 0 bases short, with 13 bases between. CDR3 loop: CASSYGAMSYQETQYF. The DNA for the CDR3 is TGTGCCAGCAGTTACGGGGCGATGTCGTACCAAGAGACCCAGTACTTC.

The chain's CDR3 is CASSLQGGPSSGNTIYF. The CDR3 nucleotides read TGTGCCAGCAGCTTACAGGGCGGGCCCTCCTCTGGAAACACCATATATTTT. The V gene is TRBV7-2, the J gene TRBJ1-3; D might be TRBD1 (5 bases). The length of the CDR3 is 17 residues. Germline CDR1 SGHTA, CDR2 FQGNSA. V gave up 2 bases and J gave up 0 bases, with 14 bases separating them.

The chain recombines TRBV6-1 with TRBJ2-7, with D perhaps matching TRBD1 (6 bases). Germline V gene lookup returns CDR1 MNHNS and CDR2 SASEGT. The CDR3 length is 13 residues. Trimming took 8 bases from V and 5 from J, leaving 16 bases between them. The CDR3 sequence is CASVSRQENEQYF. CDR3 bases: TGTGCCAGCGTCTCGAGACAGGAGAACGAGCAGTACTTC.

V gene TRBV6-5 combines with J gene TRBJ2-5; perhaps D is TRBD1 or TRBD2 (5 bases each). This CDR3 is 14 amino acids long. Germline CDR1 MNHEY, CDR2 SVGAGI. Deletions cut 6 bases from V and 5 bases from J, with 16 bases between. CDR3 protein: CASRKGRWWETQYF. Written as DNA, the CDR3 is TGTGCCAGCAGAAAGGGACGTTGGTGGGAGACCCAGTACTTC.